This TCR beta chain was sequenced in a study of T cells in Graves' hyperthyroidism and ophthalmopathy. Overall study findings and caveats: Most clonotypes that expanded in the thyroid above 0.001 also showed up in blood.

The PBMCs were sourced from fresh peripheral blood (less than 11 ml). In its sample, this clonotype was seen many times. Its antigen is unknown. V lost 2 bases, J lost 2 bases, and 4 bases lay in between. Germline assignment: CDR1 SGHTA and CDR2 FQGNSA. The CDR3 is 12 amino acids. TCR beta CDR3 region amplification was performed from RNA transcripts. The TCR CDR3 first-round RT-PCR relied on the HTBI primer set. TCRdb fed the multiplex PCR reads into MiXCR, producing one record per CDR3 protein. The data contain roughly 350,000 distinct CDR3 sequences, roughly 13% of them singletons. The sequenced sample was blood. The chain recombines TRBV7-2 with TRBJ2-7, with D hard to call. The receptor comes from a middle-aged woman with Graves' ophthalmopathy. DNA of the CDR3: TGTGCCAGCAGCTTATTTACCTACGAGCAGTACTTC. It yields the protein CASSLFTYEQYF.